One T cell receptor (beta chain) is described in this entry. Antigen specificity is unknown. This specimen comes from a study of cytomegalovirus exposure and HLA in healthy donors. Broader study findings: According to a subsequent analysis, TCR clusters from the first cohort were inclined to appear together in the 130 or so validation repertoires. Per published reports, the classifier diagnosed cytomegalovirus status with high specificity and sensitivity. The dataset shows that most TCR sequences were rare, while some public TCRs occurred in many donors.

The assay was immunoSEQ multiplex PCR, and TCRdb's table has in-frame clones only and misses some. The repertoire holds some 160,000 clones, with roughly 91% as singletons. V lost 8 bases, J lost 5 bases, and 25 bases lay in between. The V gene's germline CDR1 is SNHLY and CDR2 FYNNEI. This CDR3 spans 16 amino acids. Input material: PBMCs. This TCR derives from a man aged 18 to 29 in good health and CMV-seronegative. J is TRBJ2-7 and V is TRBV2, with D possibly matching TRBD2 (5 bases). The DNA for the CDR3 is TGTGCCAGCCTAGCCTCGGTCGAAAGTCGAAGCCACGAGCAGTACTTC. It codes for CASLASVESRSHEQYF.